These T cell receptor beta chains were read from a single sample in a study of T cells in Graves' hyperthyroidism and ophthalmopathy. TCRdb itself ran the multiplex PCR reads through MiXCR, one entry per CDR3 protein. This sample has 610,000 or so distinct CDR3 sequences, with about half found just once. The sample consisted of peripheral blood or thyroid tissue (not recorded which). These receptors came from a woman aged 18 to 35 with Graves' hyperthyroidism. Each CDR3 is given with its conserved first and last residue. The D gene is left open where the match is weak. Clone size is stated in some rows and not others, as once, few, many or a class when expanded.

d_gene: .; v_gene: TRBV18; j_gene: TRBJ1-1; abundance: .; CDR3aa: CASSPNVYEAFF; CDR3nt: TGTGCCAGCTCACCGAACGTCTACGAAGCTTTCTTT
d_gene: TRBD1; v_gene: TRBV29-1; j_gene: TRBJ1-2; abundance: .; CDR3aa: CSVEGSNRQGIGGYTF; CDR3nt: TGCAGCGTTGAAGGCTCAAACCGACAGGGGATCGGTGGCTACACCTTC
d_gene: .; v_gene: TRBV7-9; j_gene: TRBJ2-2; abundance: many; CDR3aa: CASSPRDGVTGELFF; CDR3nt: TGTGCCAGCAGCCCTCGGGACGGAGTCACCGGGGAGCTGTTTTTT
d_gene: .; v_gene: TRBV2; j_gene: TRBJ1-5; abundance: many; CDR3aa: CASSGTFNQPQHF; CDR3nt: TGTGCCAGCAGCGGGACATTCAATCAGCCCCAGCATTTT
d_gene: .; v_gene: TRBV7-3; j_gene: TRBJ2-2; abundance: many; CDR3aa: CASSYKQEATPGSCFF; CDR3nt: .
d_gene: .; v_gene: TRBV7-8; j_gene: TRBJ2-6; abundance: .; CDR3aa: CASSLEGRGASGANVLTF; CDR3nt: TGTGCCAGCAGCTTAGAAGGCAGGGGGGCATCCGGGGCCAACGTCCTGACTTTC
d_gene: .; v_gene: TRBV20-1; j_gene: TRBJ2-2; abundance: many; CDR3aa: CSASPGFAYANTGELFF; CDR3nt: TGCAGTGCTAGCCCCGGGTTCGCCTATGCGAACACCGGGGAGCTGTTTTTT
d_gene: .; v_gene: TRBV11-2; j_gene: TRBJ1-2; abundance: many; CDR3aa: CASSHSRGYGYTF; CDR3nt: TGTGCCAGCAGCCACAGTCGGGGCTATGGCTACACCTTC
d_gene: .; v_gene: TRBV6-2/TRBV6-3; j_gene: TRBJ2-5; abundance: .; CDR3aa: CASSPLTGNQETQYF; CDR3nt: TGTGCCAGCTCACCGCTTACAGGGAACCAAGAGACCCAGTACTTC
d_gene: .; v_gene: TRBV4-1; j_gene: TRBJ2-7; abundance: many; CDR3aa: CASSQDPGGQGAYEQYF; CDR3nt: TGCGCCAGCAGCCAAGATCCGGGAGGACAGGGAGCCTACGAGCAGTACTTC
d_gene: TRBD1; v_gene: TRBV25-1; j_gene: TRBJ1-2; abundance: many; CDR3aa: CASSETGAHYGYTF; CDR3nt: TGTGCCAGCAGTGAAACAGGGGCCCACTATGGCTACACCTTC
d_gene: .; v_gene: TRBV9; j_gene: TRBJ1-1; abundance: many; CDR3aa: CASEGLNTEAFF; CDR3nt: TGTGCCAGCGAAGGCCTCAACACTGAAGCTTTCTTT
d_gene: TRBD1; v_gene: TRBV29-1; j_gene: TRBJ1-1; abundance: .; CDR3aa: CSQSDRGNTEAFF; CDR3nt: TGCAGCCAATCGGACAGGGGGAACACTGAAGCTTTCTTT
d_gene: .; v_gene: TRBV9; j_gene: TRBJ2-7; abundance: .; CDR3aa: CASSVDASAGDDNEQYF; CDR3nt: TGTGCCAGCAGCGTAGACGCATCGGCAGGGGATGACAATGAGCAGTACTTC
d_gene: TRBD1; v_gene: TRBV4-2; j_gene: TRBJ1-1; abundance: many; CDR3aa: CASSSTTGALNTEAFF; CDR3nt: TGTGCCAGCAGCTCCACCACAGGGGCACTGAACACTGAAGCTTTCTTT
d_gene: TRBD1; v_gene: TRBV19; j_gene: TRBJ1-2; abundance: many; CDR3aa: CASIPGQGSGGYTF; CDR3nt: TGTGCCAGTATTCCAGGACAGGGGTCCGGGGGCTACACCTTC
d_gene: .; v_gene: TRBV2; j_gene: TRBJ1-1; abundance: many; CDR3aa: CASLGGPEAFF; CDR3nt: TGTGCCAGCTTGGGGGGCCCTGAAGCTTTCTTT
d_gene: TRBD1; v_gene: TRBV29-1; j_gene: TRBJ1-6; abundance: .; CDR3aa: CSARQGGQSSYNSPLHF; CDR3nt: TGCAGCGCTAGACAGGGGGGGCAGAGCTCCTATAATTCACCCCTCCACTTT
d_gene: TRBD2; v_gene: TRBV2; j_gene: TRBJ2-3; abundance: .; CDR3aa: CASNPGLAGGTDTQYF; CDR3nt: TGTGCCAGCAACCCGGGACTAGCGGGAGGCACAGATACGCAGTATTTT
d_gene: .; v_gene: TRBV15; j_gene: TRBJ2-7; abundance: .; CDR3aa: CATSKLDTGAYEQYF; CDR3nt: TGTGCCACCAGCAAACTAGATACGGGAGCGTACGAGCAGTACTTC
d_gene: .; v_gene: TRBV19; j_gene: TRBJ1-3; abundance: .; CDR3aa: CDSASVNTIYF; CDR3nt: TGTGACAGTGCTAGCGTCAACACCATATATTTT
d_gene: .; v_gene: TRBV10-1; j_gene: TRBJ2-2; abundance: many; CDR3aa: CASATGRGNTGELFF; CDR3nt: TGCGCCAGCGCAACCGGACGGGGGAACACCGGGGAGCTGTTTTTT
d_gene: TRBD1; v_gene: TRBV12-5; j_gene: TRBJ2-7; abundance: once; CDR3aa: CASGLVALGRGSSYEQYF; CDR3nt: TGTGCTAGTGGTTTGGTCGCTTTGGGCAGGGGGAGCTCCTACGAGCAGTACTTC
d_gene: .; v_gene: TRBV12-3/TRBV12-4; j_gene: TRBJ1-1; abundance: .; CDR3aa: CASSLGPSF; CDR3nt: TGTGCCAGCAGTTTAGGGCCTAGCTTT
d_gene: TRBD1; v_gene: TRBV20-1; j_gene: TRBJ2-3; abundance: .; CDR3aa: CSAVDRGRSTDTQYF; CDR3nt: TGCAGTGCCGTAGACAGGGGAAGAAGCACAGATACGCAGTATTTT
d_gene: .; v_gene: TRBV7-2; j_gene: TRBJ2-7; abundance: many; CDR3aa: CASSLRQSSYEQYF; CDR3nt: TGTGCCAGCAGCTTACGACAGAGCTCCTACGAGCAGTACTTC
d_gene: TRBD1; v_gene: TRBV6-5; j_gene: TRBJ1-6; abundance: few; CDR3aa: CASSTQGGSPLHF; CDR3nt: TGTGCCAGCAGTACACAGGGGGGTTCACCCCTCCACTTT
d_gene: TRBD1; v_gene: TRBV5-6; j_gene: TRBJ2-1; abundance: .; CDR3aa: CASTGDRGYEQFF; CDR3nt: TGTGCCAGCACCGGGGACAGGGGGTATGAGCAGTTCTTC
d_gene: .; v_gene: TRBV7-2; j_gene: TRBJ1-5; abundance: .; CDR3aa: CASSLGWGSGEPQHF; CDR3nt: TGTGCCAGCAGCTTAGGGTGGGGATCGGGCGAGCCCCAGCATTTT
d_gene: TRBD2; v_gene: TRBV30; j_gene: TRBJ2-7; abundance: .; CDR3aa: CAYDLGGVLAGAYEQYF; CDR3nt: TGTGCCTACGATTTGGGGGGGGTTCTAGCGGGAGCTTACGAGCAGTACTTC
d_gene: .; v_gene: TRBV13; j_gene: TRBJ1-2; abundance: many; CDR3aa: CASSISRTLGYTF; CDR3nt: TGTGCCAGCAGCATCTCCCGGACGTTGGGCTACACCTTC
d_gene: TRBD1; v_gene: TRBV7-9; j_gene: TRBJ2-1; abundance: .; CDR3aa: CASSFRGSSYNEQFF; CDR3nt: TGTGCCAGCAGCTTCAGGGGGAGCTCCTACAATGAGCAGTTCTTC
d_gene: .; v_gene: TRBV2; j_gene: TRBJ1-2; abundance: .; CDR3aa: CASIRRVEYGYTF; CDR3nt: TGTGCCAGCATCCGAAGGGTAGAGTATGGCTACACCTTC
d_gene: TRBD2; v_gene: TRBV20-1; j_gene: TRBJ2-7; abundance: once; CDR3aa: CSAASGTSGGEQYF; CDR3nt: TGCAGTGCTGCCTCCGGGACTAGCGGTGGCGAGCAGTACTTC
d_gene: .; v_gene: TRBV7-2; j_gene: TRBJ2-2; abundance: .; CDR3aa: CASNLVTGLNTGELFF; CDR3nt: TGTGCCAGCAACTTAGTGACGGGACTGAACACCGGGGAGCTGTTTTTT
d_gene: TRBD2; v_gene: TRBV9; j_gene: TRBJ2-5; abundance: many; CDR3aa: CASSVGTSGQETQYF; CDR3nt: TGTGCCAGCAGCGTAGGGACTAGCGGGCAAGAGACCCAGTACTTC
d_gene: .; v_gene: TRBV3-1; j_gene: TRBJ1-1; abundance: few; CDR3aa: CASSQQAPDSLMNTEAFF; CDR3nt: TGTGCCAGCAGCCAACAAGCCCCGGACAGCCTCATGAACACTGAAGCTTTCTTT
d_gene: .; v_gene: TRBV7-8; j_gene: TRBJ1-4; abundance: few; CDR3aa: CASSLAQGPLFF; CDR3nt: TGTGCCAGCAGCTTAGCGCAGGGCCCACTGTTTTTT
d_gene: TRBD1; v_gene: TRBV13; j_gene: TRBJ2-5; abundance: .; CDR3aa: CASSEGARGHNETQYF; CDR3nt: TGTGCCAGCAGTGAAGGGGCCAGGGGGCACAATGAGACCCAGTACTTC
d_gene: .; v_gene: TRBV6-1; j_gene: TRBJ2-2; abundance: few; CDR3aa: CASGKTSYGELFF; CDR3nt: TGTGCCAGCGGAAAAACTTCGTACGGGGAGCTGTTTTTT
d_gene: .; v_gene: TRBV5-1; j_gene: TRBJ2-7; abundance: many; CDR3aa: CASSVKVSYEQYF; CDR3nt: TGCGCCAGCAGCGTTAAAGTCTCCTACGAGCAGTACTTC
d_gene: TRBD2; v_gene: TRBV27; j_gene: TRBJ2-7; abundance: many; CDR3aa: CASSHPTSGNYEQYF; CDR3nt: TGTGCCAGCAGTCACCCGACTAGCGGGAACTACGAGCAGTACTTC
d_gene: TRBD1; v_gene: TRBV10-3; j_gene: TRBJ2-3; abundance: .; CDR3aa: CAISEPTGGVTDTQYF; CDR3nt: TGTGCCATCAGTGAGCCGACAGGGGGCGTCACAGATACGCAGTATTTT